This T cell receptor beta chain was sequenced during a study of T cell repertoires in cytomegalovirus infection. CDR3 length: 15 residues. After removal of 10 bases from V and 4 bases from J, the junction contained 14 bases not matched to a gene. Per germline, CDR1 ENHRY and CDR2 SYGVKD. TCRdb ran MiXCR on the reads and lists one entry per CDR3 protein. This sample has under 200,000 distinct CDR3 sequences; 28% occur once, and the top ten carry approximately 30%. The TCR was taken from a human donor in good health (CMV status not recorded). Some clones in this sample may be carry-over from other donors' samples. The rearrangement joins TRBV10-3 to TRBJ1-1; 8 bases fit TRBD1. Input material: PBMCs. CDR3: CATKDPSTGGTEAFF. CDR3 DNA sequence: TGTGCCACCAAAGACCCCTCCACAGGGGGCACTGAAGCTTTCTTT.